The TCR beta chain under discussion was sequenced for a study of cytomegalovirus exposure and HLA in healthy donors. The wider study: Most donors, just over 80% of some 400 genotyped, fell in the Caucasian-associated ancestry cluster. Study conclusions and caveats: With later analysis, a missense DCLRE1C variant became linked to TCR beta V- and J-gene trimming.

Points on this clone: Its target is unknown.

The ends were cut back, 7 bases at V and 2 bases at J, with 12 bases in the middle. This CDR3 is 13 amino acids long. Per germline, CDR1 MNHNY and CDR2 SVGAGI (reference sequence). In the PCR, 60 Vbeta and 13 Jbeta primers were used. Produced via immunoSEQ multiplex PCR; TCRdb's table is partial and in-frame only. Altogether over 150,000 clones are present, 79% being singletons, with the ten largest covering about 2.2%. The J gene is TRBJ2-7, the V gene TRBV6-6; D not certain. The TCR originated in a man aged 40-49 years in good health and CMV-seronegative. The sequenced sample consisted of PBMCs. This CDR3 is CASKVTSAYEQYF. The CDR3 DNA reads TGTGCCAGCAAAGTTACGTCAGCCTACGAGCAGTACTTC.